This paragraph covers one T cell receptor (beta chain) sequence. The CDR3 extends over 12 amino acids. In germline, CDR1 is MDHEN, CDR2 SYDVKM. Trimming cost V 6 bases and J 3 bases, with 9 bases left between them. The table came from immunoSEQ multiplex PCR; TCRdb's copy has only in-frame clones and leaves some out. The sample consists of 57,000 or so clones, roughly 94% of them appearing once. The data originate from a study of control samples from healthy donors and cancer patients. The rearrangement joins TRBV28 to TRBJ2-7; D unclear. This receptor was taken from a young man in good health. Sequenced: blood. The CDR3 loop reads CASSSHFYEQYF. As DNA, the CDR3 is TGTGCCAGCAGCTCTCACTTCTACGAGCAGTACTTC.